The 29 T cell receptor beta chains reported below all come from one sample, sequenced in a study of T-cell reconstitution after alpha-beta-depleted transplantation in children. Preparation of the TCRbeta library used unique molecular identifiers. TCRdb reprocessed the PCR reads with MiXCR, giving one entry per CDR3 protein. The sample shows roughly 300,000 distinct CDR3 sequences, around a tenth of them seen only once. Material: peripheral blood, obtained 180 days after TCRalphabeta/CD19-depleted stem cell transplant. Every receptor here comes from a male patient under 10 years old who had a stem cell transplant for chronic granulomatous disease, so the T cells may come from the graft donor.

This clonotype was seen many times. The chain recombines TRBV5-1 with TRBJ1-5, with a tentative D call TRBD1 (5 bases). Trimming took 5 bases from V and 9 from J, leaving 12 bases between them. The germline CDR1 and CDR2 sequences are SGHRS and YFSETQ. This CDR3 comprises 12 residues. This CDR3 reads CASREGFGPQHF. As DNA, the CDR3 is TGCGCCAGCAGGGAGGGGTTCGGGCCCCAGCATTTT.

This clonotype has a count of ten or more. This rearrangement joins TRBV12-3 or TRBV12-4 to TRBJ2-5; D unresolved. This CDR3 has 14 amino acids. The germline V and J ends were trimmed by 1 base and 1 base, with 7 bases remaining between them. CDR3 nucleotide sequence: TGTGCCAGCAGTTTAGGAGGTTTCCAAGAGACCCAGTACTTC. This encodes CASSLGGFQETQYF.

This clonotype was seen at least ten times. In DNA, the CDR3 is TGCAGTGCTAAAGCGGGACAGGGTAGTTCACCCCTCCACTTT. Encoded protein: CSAKAGQGSSPLHF. J is TRBJ1-6 and V is TRBV20-1; TRBD1 agrees at 9 bases. Per the germline V gene, CDR1 is DFQATT and CDR2 is SNEGSKA (reference sequence). V gave up 4 bases and J gave up 9 bases; unmatched junction bases: 7. This CDR3 spans 14 amino acids.

This clonotype was detected ten times or more. This chain links TRBV7-9 with TRBJ2-7; TRBD1 is a possible D gene (6 bases). This CDR3 contains 14 residues. Looked up from germline, CDR1 is SEHNR and CDR2 is FQNEAQ (reference sequence). The V gene lost 7 bases and the J gene lost 5 bases, with 18 bases spanning the gap. The CDR3 DNA sequence: TGTGCCAGCACCAGGGGAAGCCCGCCCCACGAGCAGTACTTC. This sequence encodes CASTRGSPPHEQYF.

This clonotype occurred many times. This chain uses TRBV27 with TRBJ2-1; no clear D gene. CDR1 is MNHEY and CDR2 is SMNVEV in the germline V gene (reference sequence). The ends were cut back, 1 base at V and 5 bases at J, with 6 bases in the middle. CDR3 length: 13 residues. CDR3 amino acids: CASSLFRDNEQFF. The CDR3 DNA sequence: TGTGCCAGCAGTTTATTCAGAGACAATGAGCAGTTCTTC.

At least ten counts were recorded for this clonotype. The chain is built from TRBV6-5 and TRBJ2-4; no clear D. From germline, CDR1 is MNHEY and CDR2 SVGAGI. Trimming stripped 0 bases from V and 4 bases from J, with 10 bases between. The CDR3 runs to 15 residues. The CDR3 DNA is TGTGCCAGCAGTTACTCGATGGGTAAAAAAAACATTCAGTACTTC. Translated, it gives CASSYSMGKKNIQYF.

Regarding this clonotype: Since a much larger clone is just one base distant, this may be a read error. The rearrangement links TRBV5-1 to TRBJ1-2; D is ambiguous. Germline CDR1 is SGHRS and CDR2 is YFSETQ. There are 16 residues in the CDR3. In DNA form, the CDR3 reads TGCGCCAGCAGCCTGCTAGGCCCCTGGGGAGCAAATGGCGACACCTTC. Residues: CASSLLGPWGANGDTF. Full variable domain (missing parts from reference TRBV5-1 and TRBJ1-2): KAGVTQTPRYLIKTRGQQVTLSCSPISGHRSVSWYQQTPGQGLQFLFEYFSETQRNKGNFPGRFSGRQFSNSRSEMNVSTLELGDSALYLCASSLLGPWGANGDTFGSGTRLTVV.

This clonotype was found many times. The V and J genes are TRBV10-3 and TRBJ2-3; possible D gene TRBD2, 7 bases. Trimming stripped 2 bases from V and 3 bases from J, with 12 bases between. CDR3 length equals 15 residues. The germline V gene encodes CDR1 ENHRY and CDR2 SYGVKD. The CDR3 sequence is CAISEGLGGTDTQYF. DNA of the CDR3: TGTGCCATCAGTGAGGGACTAGGGGGTACAGATACGCAGTATTTT.

This clonotype was recorded many times. J is TRBJ2-3 and V is TRBV20-1, with D possibly called TRBD1 or TRBD2 (5 bases each). Germline V lookup: CDR1 DFQATT, CDR2 SNEGSKA (reference sequence). The CDR3 loop spans 14 amino acids. The V end was cut by 3 bases, the J end by 0 bases, with 10 bases between. CDR3 residues: CSASGGFSTDTQYF. The DNA for the CDR3 is TGCAGTGCTAGTGGGGGATTTAGCACAGATACGCAGTATTTT.

A word on this clonotype: A much larger clone is a single base away; this may be a read error. The gene calls are TRBV3-1 and TRBJ2-1; TRBD2 aligns across 11 bases. This CDR3 contains 15 residues. Looked up from germline, CDR1 is LGHDT and CDR2 is YNNKEL (reference sequence). CDR3 protein: CASSHTSGSSNEQLF. The CDR3 coding sequence is TGTGCCAGCAGCCACACTAGCGGGAGCTCGAATGAGCAGCTCTTC.

V is TRBV30 and J is TRBJ1-2, with a possible D match to TRBD1 (5 bases). V lost 4 bases and J 4 bases, leaving 16 bases between the germline ends. Germline V CDR1 and CDR2: GTSNPN, SVGIG (reference sequence). This CDR3 is built from 14 residues. CDR3 nucleotides: TGTGCCTGGAAAAAACCCGGGACGGTCTATGGCTACACCTTC. Protein sequence: CAWKKPGTVYGYTF.

With respect to this clonotype: The conserved phenylalanine or tryptophan normally closing the CDR3 is absent here, so this likely arose from a read error. The CDR3 bases are TGCAGCGTTGGCAGCGGAACCTACGAGCAGTACATC. Protein sequence: CSVGSGTYEQYI. The chain uses TRBV29-1 and TRBJ2-7, with D possibly being TRBD2 (5 bases). Trimming shortened V by 4 bases and J by 2 bases, and 9 bases separated the two germline ends. The germline CDR1 and CDR2 sequences are SQVTM and ANQGSEA. CDR3 length equals 12 residues.

The chain couples TRBV28 to TRBJ2-4; no clear D gene. Trimming shortened V by 4 bases and J by 5 bases, and 12 bases separated the two germline ends. The CDR3 extends over 14 amino acids. Germline CDR1 is MDHEN and CDR2 is SYDVKM. The CDR3 DNA follows: TGTGCCAGCAGTTCAGGATTTTGGGAAAACATTCAGTACTTC. Amino acid sequence: CASSSGFWENIQYF. The whole variable domain, remainder taken from reference TRBV28 and TRBJ2-4, is DVKVTQSSRYLVKRTGEKVFLECVQDMDHENMFWYRQDPGLGLRLIYFSYDVKMKEKGDIPEGYSVSREKKERFSLILESASTNQTSMYLCASSSGFWENIQYFGAGTRLSVL.

This clonotype was detected ten times or more. This chain links TRBV4-2 with TRBJ1-1, with a weak D call TRBD1 (5 bases). This CDR3 is 14 amino acids long. CDR1 is LGHNA, CDR2 YNFKEQ, per germline. The V end was cut by 0 bases, the J end by 2 bases, with 7 bases between. The CDR3 loop is CASSQEQDNTEAFF. The DNA for the CDR3 is TGTGCCAGCAGCCAAGAACAGGACAACACTGAAGCTTTCTTT.

The genes are TRBV15 and TRBJ2-1; 10 positions agree with TRBD2. Looked up from germline, CDR1 is LNHNV and CDR2 is YYDKDF (reference sequence). There are 16 residues in the CDR3. V shed 2 bases, J shed 7 bases, and the junction held 8 bases outside the gene matches. CDR3 nucleotide sequence: TGTGCCACCAGCAGACAAAGCGGGGGGGCCCGGAATGAGCAGTTCTTC. This sequence encodes CATSRQSGGARNEQFF. Full variable domain (outside the CDR3, taken from reference TRBV15 and TRBJ2-1): DAMVIQNPRYQVTQFGKPVTLSCSQTLNHNVMYWYQQKSSQAPKLLFHYYDKDFNNEADTPDNFQSRRPNTSFCFLDIRSPGLGDTAMYLCATSRQSGGARNEQFFGPGTRLTVL.

This clonotype was seen repeatedly, ten times or more. The CDR3: CSVELAALGTDTQYF. The CDR3 DNA reads as TGCAGCGTTGAGTTGGCGGCTCTAGGCACAGATACGCAGTATTTT. The chain carries TRBV29-1 and TRBJ2-3; D gene unclear. Germline lookup yields CDR1 SQVTM and CDR2 ANQGSEA. Trimming removed 3 bases from V and 1 base from J, with 14 bases in between. The CDR3 loop spans 15 amino acids.

The chain combines TRBV12-3 or TRBV12-4 with TRBJ2-3, with D unresolved. Between the trimmed V and J ends, which lost 5 bases and 4 bases, there was a span of 4 bases. The CDR3 runs to 11 residues. This CDR3 is CASSPPDTQYF. The CDR3 DNA is TGTGCCAGCAGTCCACCAGATACGCAGTATTTT.

Of note for this clonotype: A read error is possible here, since a much larger clone lies one base away. The chain couples TRBV9 to TRBJ1-1; D remains unclear. V was clipped by 6 bases and J by 1 base, with 19 bases between them. There are 16 residues in the CDR3. Germline lookup yields CDR1 SGDLS and CDR2 YYNGEE. The CDR3, as DNA: TGTGCCAGCAACCAAGGGCACCCAACTACGAACACTGAAGCTTTCTTT. Translating it yields CASNQGHPTTNTEAFF. Filled out from reference TRBV9 and TRBJ1-1, the complete variable domain reads DSGVTQTPKHLITATGQRVTLRCSPRSGDLSVYWYQQSLDQGLQFLIQYYNGEERAKGNILERFSAQQFPDLHSELNLSSLELGDSALYFCASNQGHPTTNTEAFFGQGTRLTVV.

This clonotype was recorded many times. The chain has TRBV7-6 and TRBJ2-5, with D perhaps TRBD1 (5 bases). The ends were cut back, 1 base at V and 5 bases at J, with 11 bases in the middle. The CDR3 has 14 amino acids. The germline gives CDR1 SGHVS, CDR2 FNYEAQ. The CDR3 region has the DNA TGTGCCAGCAGCTTAGGCTCAGGGTGGGAGACCCAGTACTTC. Its translation: CASSLGSGWETQYF.

This clonotype has ten or more counts. The genes are TRBV27 and TRBJ2-1; tentatively, D is TRBD1 or TRBD2 (5 bases each). CDR3 length equals 14 residues. Germline V gene data show CDR1 as MNHEY and CDR2 as SMNVEV (reference sequence). Trimming left V 1 base short and J 9 bases short, with 13 bases between. The CDR3 DNA reads as TGTGCCAGCAGTTTATACTCCTCGAGGGGTGAGCAGTTCTTC. It specifies CASSLYSSRGEQFF.

The chain recombines TRBV29-1 with TRBJ2-3; 14 nucleotides line up with TRBD2. The length of the CDR3 is 18 residues. The germline V gene encodes CDR1 SQVTM and CDR2 ANQGSEA. The ends lost 0 bases at V and 4 bases at J; junction bases unmatched: 9. The CDR3 spells CSVEDPLTSGRVSDTQYF. Written as DNA, the CDR3 is TGCAGCGTTGAAGATCCCCTGACTAGCGGGAGGGTGTCAGATACGCAGTATTTT.

This clonotype was observed many times. At one boundary the junction diverges from the germline segment, which might be a read error. This chain links TRBV15 with TRBJ2-3; D perhaps matches TRBD1 (6 bases). Germline V gene lookup returns CDR1 LNHNV and CDR2 YYDKDF (reference sequence). The CDR3 runs to 12 residues. CDR3 residues: CAARTGTDTQYF. CDR3 DNA sequence: TGTGCCGCCAGGACAGGCACAGATACGCAGTATTTT. Complete variable domain (other parts from reference TRBV15 and TRBJ2-3): DAMVIQNPRYQVTQFGKPVTLSCSQTLNHNVMYWYQQKSSQAPKLLFHYYDKDFNNEADTPDNFQSRRPNTSFCFLDIRSPGLGDTAMYLCAARTGTDTQYFGPGTRLTVL.

This clonotype was counted ten times or more. The rearrangement uses TRBV6-5 and TRBJ2-1, with D possibly matching TRBD1 (6 bases). The CDR3 covers 15 residues. Trimming cost V 2 bases and J 3 bases, with 11 bases left between them. Germline V gene data show CDR1 as MNHEY and CDR2 as SVGAGI. This chain's CDR3 is CASSYGGSYYNEQFF. CDR3 sequence (DNA): TGTGCCAGCAGTTACGGGGGCAGCTACTACAATGAGCAGTTCTTC.

This clonotype has at least ten counts. The chain carries TRBV15 and TRBJ2-2; TRBD2 matches 13 bases. Trimming cost V 0 bases and J 5 bases; bases outside gene matches: 6. CDR1 LNHNV and CDR2 YYDKDF come from the germline V gene (reference sequence). The CDR3 contains 18 residues. The CDR3 sequence: CATSRDGLAGVRTGELFF. Here the CDR3 DNA reads TGTGCCACCAGCAGAGATGGACTAGCGGGAGTACGGACCGGGGAGCTGTTTTTT.

This clonotype occurred many times. CDR3 in amino acids: CSAAVRRGRKNIQYF. The DNA for the CDR3 is TGCAGTGCCGCGGTGCGAAGGGGACGCAAAAACATTCAGTACTTC. This rearrangement joins TRBV20-1 to TRBJ2-4; D is perhaps TRBD1 or TRBD2 (5 bases each). CDR3 length equals 15 residues. V shed 6 bases and J shed 3 bases, with 18 bases lying between them. Germline V lookup: CDR1 DFQATT, CDR2 SNEGSKA (reference sequence).

A remark on this clonotype: Since a much larger clone is just one base distant, this may be a read error. The chain's CDR3 is CATSLGQGARDEQFF. In DNA, the CDR3 is TGTGCCACCAGTTTGGGACAGGGGGCTAGGGATGAGCAGTTCTTC. The chain carries TRBV27 and TRBJ2-1, with 12 nucleotides matching TRBD1. The CDR3 consists of 15 residues. Germline CDR1 reads MNHEY; CDR2 reads SMNVEV (reference sequence).

To note about this clonotype: This may be a read error, as it is one base from a much larger clone. The CDR3 loop reads CASSFNEAPAGGPTGELYF. CDR3 sequence (DNA): TGTGCCAGCAGCTTTAACGAGGCCCCAGCGGGAGGCCCCACCGGGGAGCTGTATTTT. This chain uses TRBV11-2 with TRBJ2-2; 9 nucleotides line up with TRBD2. The CDR3 contains 19 residues. Germline V CDR1 and CDR2: SGHAT, FQNNGV.

In this sample, this clonotype turned up a few times. V usage is TRBV29-1 and J usage is TRBJ1-1; TRBD1 matches at 7 bases. Trimming removed 6 bases from V and 1 base from J; junction bases left unmatched: 5. Germline assignment: CDR1 SQVTM and CDR2 ANQGSEA. The CDR3 is 13 residues long. In nucleotides, the CDR3 is TGCAGCGTCCGACAGGGCTCGAACACTGAAGCTTTCTTT. Amino acids: CSVRQGSNTEAFF.

This clonotype was counted ten times or more. The rearrangement uses TRBV9 and TRBJ2-7; TRBD1 or TRBD2 may be the D gene (5 bases each). The germline gives CDR1 SGDLS, CDR2 YYNGEE. Trimming left V 3 bases short and J 3 bases short, with 13 bases between. This CDR3 is 14 amino acids long. This CDR3 is CASSGGSGDYEQYF. The CDR3 DNA is TGTGCCAGCAGCGGGGGGAGCGGAGACTACGAGCAGTACTTC.